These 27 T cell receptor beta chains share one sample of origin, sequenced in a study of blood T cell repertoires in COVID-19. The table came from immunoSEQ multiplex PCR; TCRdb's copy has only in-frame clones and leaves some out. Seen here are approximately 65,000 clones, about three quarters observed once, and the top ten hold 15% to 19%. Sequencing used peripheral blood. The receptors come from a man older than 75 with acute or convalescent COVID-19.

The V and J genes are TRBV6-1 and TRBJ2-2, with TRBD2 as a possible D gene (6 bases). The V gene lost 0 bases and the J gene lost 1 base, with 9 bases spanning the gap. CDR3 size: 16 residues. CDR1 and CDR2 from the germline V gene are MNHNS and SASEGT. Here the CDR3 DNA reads TGTGCCAGCAGTGAAGCGGGGGGATGGAACACCGGGGAGCTGTTTTTT. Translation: CASSEAGGWNTGELFF.

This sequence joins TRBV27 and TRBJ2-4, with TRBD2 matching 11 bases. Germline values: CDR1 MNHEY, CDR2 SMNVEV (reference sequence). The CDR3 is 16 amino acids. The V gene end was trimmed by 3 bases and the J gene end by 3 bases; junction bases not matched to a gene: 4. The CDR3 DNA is TGTGCCAGCAGTTTGATTAGCGGGGGGGTCAAAAACATTCAGTACTTC. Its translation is CASSLISGGVKNIQYF.

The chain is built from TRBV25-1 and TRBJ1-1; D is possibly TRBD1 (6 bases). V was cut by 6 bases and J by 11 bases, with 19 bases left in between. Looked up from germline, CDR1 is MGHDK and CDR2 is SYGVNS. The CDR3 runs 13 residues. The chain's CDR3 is CASRDRTAGLAFF. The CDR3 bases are TGTGCCAGCAGGGATCGGACAGCCGGTTTGGCTTTCTTT.

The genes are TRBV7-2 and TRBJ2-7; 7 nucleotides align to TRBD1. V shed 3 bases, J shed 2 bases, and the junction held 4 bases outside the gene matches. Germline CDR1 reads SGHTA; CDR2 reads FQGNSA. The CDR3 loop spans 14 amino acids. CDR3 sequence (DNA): TGTGCCAGCAGCTTGGGACAGCATACCTACGAGCAGTACTTC. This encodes CASSLGQHTYEQYF. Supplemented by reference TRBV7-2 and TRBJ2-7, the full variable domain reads GAGVSQSPSNKVTEKGKDVELRCDPISGHTALYWYRQSLGQGLEFLIYFQGNSAPDKSGLPSDRFSAERTGGSVSTLTIQRTQQEDSAVYLCASSLGQHTYEQYFGPGTRLTVT.

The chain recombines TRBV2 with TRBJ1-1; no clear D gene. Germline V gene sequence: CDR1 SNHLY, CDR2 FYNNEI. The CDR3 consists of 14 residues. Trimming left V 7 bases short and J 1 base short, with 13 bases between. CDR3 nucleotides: TGTGCCAGCACCCGAAGAGGGCAGAACACTGAAGCTTTCTTT. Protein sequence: CASTRRGQNTEAFF.

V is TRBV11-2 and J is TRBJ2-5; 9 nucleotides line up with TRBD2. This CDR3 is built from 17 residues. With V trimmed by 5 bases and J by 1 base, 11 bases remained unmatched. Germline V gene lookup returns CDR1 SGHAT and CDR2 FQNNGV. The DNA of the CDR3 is TGTGCCAGCAGCAGCAGGCGGCGGGGGGGAACCCAAGAGACCCAGTACTTC. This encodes CASSSRRRGGTQETQYF. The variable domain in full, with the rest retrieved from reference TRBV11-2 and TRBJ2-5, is EAGVAQSPRYKIIEKRQSVAFWCNPISGHATLYWYQQILGQGPKLLIQFQNNGVVDDSQLPKDRFSAERLKGVDSTLKIQPAKLEDSAVYLCASSSRRRGGTQETQYFGPGTRLLVL.

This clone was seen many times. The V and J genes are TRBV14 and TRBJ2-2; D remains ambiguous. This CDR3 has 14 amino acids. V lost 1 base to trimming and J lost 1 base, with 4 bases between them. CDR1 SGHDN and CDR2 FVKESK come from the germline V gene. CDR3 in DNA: TGTGCCAGCAGCCAAGGACAGAACACCGGGGAGCTGTTTTTT. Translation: CASSQGQNTGELFF.

For the CDR3, the DNA is TGCGCCAGCAGCCCCTCAGGAGCGGGAGAGAACACCGGGGAGCTGTTTTTT. Amino acids: CASSPSGAGENTGELFF. The chain employs TRBV4-3 and TRBJ2-2; the match to TRBD2 covers 8 bases. Germline lookup yields CDR1 LGHNA and CDR2 YSLEER. Unmatched junction bases numbered 8, after V lost 4 bases and J lost 1 base. The CDR3 totals 17 residues.

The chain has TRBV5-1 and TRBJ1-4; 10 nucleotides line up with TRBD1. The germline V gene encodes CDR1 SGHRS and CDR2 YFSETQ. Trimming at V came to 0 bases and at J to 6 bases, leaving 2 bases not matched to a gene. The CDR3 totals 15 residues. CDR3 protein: CASSLEGQGYEKLFF. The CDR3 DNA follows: TGCGCCAGCAGCTTGGAGGGACAGGGGTATGAAAAACTGTTTTTT.

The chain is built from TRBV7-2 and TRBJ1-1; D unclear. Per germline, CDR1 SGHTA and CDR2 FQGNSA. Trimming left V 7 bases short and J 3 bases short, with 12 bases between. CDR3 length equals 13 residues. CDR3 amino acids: CASTRYFDTEAFF. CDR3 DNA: TGTGCCAGCACCCGTTATTTCGACACTGAAGCTTTCTTT. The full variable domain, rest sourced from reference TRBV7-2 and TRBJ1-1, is GAGVSQSPSNKVTEKGKDVELRCDPISGHTALYWYRQSLGQGLEFLIYFQGNSAPDKSGLPSDRFSAERTGGSVSTLTIQRTQQEDSAVYLCASTRYFDTEAFFGQGTRLTVV.

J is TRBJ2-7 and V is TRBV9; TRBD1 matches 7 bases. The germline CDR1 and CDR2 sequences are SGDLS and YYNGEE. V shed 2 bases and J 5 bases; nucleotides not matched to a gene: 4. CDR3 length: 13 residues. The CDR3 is CASSVDRDHEQYF. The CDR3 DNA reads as TGTGCCAGCAGCGTTGACAGGGACCACGAGCAGTACTTC. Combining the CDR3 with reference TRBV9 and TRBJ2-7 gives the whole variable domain DSGVTQTPKHLITATGQRVTLRCSPRSGDLSVYWYQQSLDQGLQFLIQYYNGEERAKGNILERFSAQQFPDLHSELNLSSLELGDSALYFCASSVDRDHEQYFGPGTRLTVT.

The CDR3 coding sequence is TGTGCCAGCAGCCAAAACAGTTGGCAGTACTTC. This sequence encodes CASSQNSWQYF. The gene calls are TRBV7-2 and TRBJ2-7; D is unresolved. V gave up 5 bases and J gave up 9 bases, with 11 bases separating them. In germline, CDR1 is SGHTA, CDR2 FQGNSA. The CDR3 is made up of 11 amino acids.

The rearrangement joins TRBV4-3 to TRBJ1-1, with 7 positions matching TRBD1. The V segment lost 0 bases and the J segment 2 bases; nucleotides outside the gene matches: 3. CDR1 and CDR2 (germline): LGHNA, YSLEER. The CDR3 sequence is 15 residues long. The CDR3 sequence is CASSQETGLNTEAFF. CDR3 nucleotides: TGCGCCAGCAGCCAAGAGACAGGGCTTAACACTGAAGCTTTCTTT.

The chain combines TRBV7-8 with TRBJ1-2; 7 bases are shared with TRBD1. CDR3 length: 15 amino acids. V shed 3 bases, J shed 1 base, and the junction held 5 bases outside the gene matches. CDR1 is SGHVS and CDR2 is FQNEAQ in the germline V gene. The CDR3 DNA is TGTGCCAGCAGCTTTACAGGGGTCGTTAACTATGGCTACACCTTC. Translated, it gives CASSFTGVVNYGYTF.

This CDR3 reads CASSLEAAGSYNSPLHF. CDR3 in DNA: TGTGCCAGCAGCTTAGAAGCGGCAGGCTCTTATAATTCACCCCTCCACTTT. The chain recombines TRBV7-9 with TRBJ1-6; D is undetermined. Germline V CDR1 and CDR2: SEHNR, FQNEAQ (reference sequence). This CDR3 contains 17 residues. The ends were cut back, 1 base at V and 4 bases at J, with 14 bases in the middle.

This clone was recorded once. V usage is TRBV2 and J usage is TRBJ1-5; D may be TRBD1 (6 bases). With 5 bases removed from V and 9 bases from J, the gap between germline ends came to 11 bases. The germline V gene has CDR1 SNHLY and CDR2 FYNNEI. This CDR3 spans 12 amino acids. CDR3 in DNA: TGTGCCAGCAGTACAGGGATCTTGCCCCAGCATTTT. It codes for CASSTGILPQHF.

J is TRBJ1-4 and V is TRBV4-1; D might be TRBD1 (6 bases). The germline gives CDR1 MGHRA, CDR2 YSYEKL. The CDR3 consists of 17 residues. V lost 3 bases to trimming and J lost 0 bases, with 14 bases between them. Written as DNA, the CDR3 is TGCGCCAGCAGCCACATCGGGACACCCGCAACTAATGAAAAACTGTTTTTT. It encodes CASSHIGTPATNEKLFF.

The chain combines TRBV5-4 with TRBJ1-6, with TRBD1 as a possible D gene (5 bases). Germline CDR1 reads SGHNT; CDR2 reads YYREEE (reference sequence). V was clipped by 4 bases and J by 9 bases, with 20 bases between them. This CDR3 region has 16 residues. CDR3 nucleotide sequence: TGTGCCAGCAGCCAATCGGTTACGGGCGGGGGTTCACCCCTCCACTTT. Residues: CASSQSVTGGGSPLHF.

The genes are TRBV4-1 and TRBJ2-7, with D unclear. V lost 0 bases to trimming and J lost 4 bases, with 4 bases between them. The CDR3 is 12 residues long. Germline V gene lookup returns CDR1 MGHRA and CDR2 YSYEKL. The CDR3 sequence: CASSQDPYEQYF. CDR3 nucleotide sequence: TGCGCCAGCAGCCAAGATCCATACGAGCAGTACTTC.

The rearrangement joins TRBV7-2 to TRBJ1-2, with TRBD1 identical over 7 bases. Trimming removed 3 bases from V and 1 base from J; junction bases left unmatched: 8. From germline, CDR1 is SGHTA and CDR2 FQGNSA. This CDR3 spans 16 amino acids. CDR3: CASSFHRGELNYGYTF. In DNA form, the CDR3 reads TGTGCCAGCAGCTTTCACAGGGGTGAACTTAACTATGGCTACACCTTC.

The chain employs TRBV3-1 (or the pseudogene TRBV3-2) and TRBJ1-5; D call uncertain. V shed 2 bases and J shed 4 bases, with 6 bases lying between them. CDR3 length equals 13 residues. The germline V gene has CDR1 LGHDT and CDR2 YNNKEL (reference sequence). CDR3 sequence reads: CASSQQLNQPQHF. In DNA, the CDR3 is TGTGCCAGCAGCCAACAACTAAATCAGCCCCAGCATTTT.

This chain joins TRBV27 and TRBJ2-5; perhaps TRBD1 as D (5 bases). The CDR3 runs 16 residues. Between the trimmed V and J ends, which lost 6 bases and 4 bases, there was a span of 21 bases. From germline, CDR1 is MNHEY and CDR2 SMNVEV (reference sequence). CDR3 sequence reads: CASRSTWGRAAETQYF. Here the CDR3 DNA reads TGTGCCAGCAGATCTACCTGGGGCAGGGCGGCAGAGACCCAGTACTTC.

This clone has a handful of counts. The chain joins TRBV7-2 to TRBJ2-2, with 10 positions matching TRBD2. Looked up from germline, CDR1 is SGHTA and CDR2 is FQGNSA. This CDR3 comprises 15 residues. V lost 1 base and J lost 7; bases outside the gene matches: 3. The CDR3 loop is CASSLGLAGVGELFF. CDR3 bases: TGTGCCAGCAGCTTAGGGCTAGCGGGAGTCGGGGAGCTGTTTTTT.

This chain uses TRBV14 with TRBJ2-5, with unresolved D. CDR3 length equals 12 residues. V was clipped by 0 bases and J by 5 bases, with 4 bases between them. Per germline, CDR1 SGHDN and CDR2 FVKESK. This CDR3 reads CASSQDPETQYF. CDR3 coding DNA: TGTGCCAGCAGCCAAGATCCTGAGACCCAGTACTTC.

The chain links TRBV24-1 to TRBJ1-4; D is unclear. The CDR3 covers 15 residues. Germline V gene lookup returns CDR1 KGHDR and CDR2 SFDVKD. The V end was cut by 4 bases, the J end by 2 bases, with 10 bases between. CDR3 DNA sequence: TGTGCCACCAGTGACTCGGGGTTGACTAATGAAAAACTGTTTTTT. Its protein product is CATSDSGLTNEKLFF.

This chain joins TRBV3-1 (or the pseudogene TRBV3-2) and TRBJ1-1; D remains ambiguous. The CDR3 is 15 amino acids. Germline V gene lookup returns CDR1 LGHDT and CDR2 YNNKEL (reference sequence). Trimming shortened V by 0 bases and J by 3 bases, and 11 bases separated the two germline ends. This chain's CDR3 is CASSQDWATDTEAFF. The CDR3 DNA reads TGTGCCAGCAGCCAAGATTGGGCGACGGACACTGAAGCTTTCTTT.

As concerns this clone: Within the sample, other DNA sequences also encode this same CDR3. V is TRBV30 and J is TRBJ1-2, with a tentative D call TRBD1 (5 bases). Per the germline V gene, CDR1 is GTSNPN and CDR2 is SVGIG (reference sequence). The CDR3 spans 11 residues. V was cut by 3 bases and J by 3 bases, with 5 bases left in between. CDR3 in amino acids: CAWSRDYGYTF. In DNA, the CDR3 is TGTGCCTGGAGCAGGGACTATGGCTACACCTTC.